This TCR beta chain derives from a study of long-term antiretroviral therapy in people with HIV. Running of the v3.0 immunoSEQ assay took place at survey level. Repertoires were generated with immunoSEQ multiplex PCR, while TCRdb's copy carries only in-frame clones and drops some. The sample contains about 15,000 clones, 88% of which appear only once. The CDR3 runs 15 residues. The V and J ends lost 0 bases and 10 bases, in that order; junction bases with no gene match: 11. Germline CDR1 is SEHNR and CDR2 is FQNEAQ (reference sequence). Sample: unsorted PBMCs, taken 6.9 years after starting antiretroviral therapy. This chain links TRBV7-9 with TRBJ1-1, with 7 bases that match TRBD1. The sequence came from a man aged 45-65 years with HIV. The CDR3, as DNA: TGTGCCAGCAGCTTAGCGGGGGACAGCCTAAGTGGAGCTTTCTTT. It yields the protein CASSLAGDSLSGAFF.